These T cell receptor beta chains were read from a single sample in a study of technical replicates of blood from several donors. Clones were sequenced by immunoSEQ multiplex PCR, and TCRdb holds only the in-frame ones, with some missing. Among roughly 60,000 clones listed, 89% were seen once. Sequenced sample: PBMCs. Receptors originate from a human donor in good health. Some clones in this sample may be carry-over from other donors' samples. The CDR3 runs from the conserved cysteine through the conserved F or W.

CASTRAGTYSYNEQFF,TRBJ2-1,TRBV16
CASSLVQGAQMNTEAFF,TRBJ1-1,TRBV4-2
CASSGGDATNEKLFF,TRBJ1-4,TRBV7-9
CASSGGGQGRISSGNTGELFF,TRBJ2-2,TRBV9
CAGSANRGGNEQFF,TRBJ2-1,TRBV2
CASSVGQPSYGYTF,TRBJ1-2,TRBV9
CASTRTGFFNQPQHF,TRBJ1-5,TRBV5-8
CASSQEREREFRETQYF,TRBJ2-5,TRBV4-3
CASSLWGDQPQHF,TRBJ1-5,TRBV5-8
CASSLGQFYGYTF,TRBJ1-2,TRBV7-2
CASSIGGDNSPLHF,TRBJ1-6,TRBV19
CASSRGDSYEQYF,TRBJ2-7,TRBV5-1
CASSAGGDFNYGYTF,TRBJ1-2,TRBV5-1
CASSYPAGVLTGELFF,TRBJ2-2,TRBV6-5
CASSQESGVIAGGATDTQYF,TRBJ2-3,TRBV4-2
CASSQENYSPLHF,TRBJ1-6,TRBV4-3
CASSPGGNIQYF,TRBJ2-4,TRBV7-3
CASSQGQSYNEQFF,TRBJ2-1,TRBV5-1
CASSPGTIDTQYF,TRBJ2-3,TRBV18
CASSPMTEAFF,TRBJ1-1,TRBV11-2
CASSPQGFGYTF,TRBJ1-2,TRBV18
CASSLASGTEAFF,TRBJ1-1,TRBV7-9
CASSLDYLNEQFF,TRBJ2-1,TRBV7-2